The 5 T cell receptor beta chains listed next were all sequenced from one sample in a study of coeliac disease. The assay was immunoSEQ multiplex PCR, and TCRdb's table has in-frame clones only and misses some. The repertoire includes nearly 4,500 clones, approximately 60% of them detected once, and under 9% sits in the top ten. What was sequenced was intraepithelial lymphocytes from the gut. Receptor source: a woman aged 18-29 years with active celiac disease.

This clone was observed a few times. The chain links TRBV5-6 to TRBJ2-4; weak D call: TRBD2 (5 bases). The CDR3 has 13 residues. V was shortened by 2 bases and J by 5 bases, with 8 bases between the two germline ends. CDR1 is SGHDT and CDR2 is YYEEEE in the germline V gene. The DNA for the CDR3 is TGTGCCAGCAGCTTAGAGGGCGAAAACATTCAGTACTTC. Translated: CASSLEGENIQYF.

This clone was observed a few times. CDR3 loop: CASSFGMRPSGANVLTF. CDR3 in DNA: TGTGCCAGCAGCTTCGGTATGCGCCCCTCTGGGGCCAACGTCCTGACTTTC. The rearrangement links TRBV11-2 to TRBJ2-6, with D unresolved. V lost 3 bases to trimming and J lost 0 bases, with 12 bases between them. Germline CDR1 and CDR2: SGHAT and FQNNGV. The CDR3 is 17 residues long.

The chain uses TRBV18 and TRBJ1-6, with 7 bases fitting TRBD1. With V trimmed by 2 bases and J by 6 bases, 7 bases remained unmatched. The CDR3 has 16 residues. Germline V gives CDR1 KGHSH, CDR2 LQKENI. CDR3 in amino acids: CASSPTRQGSNSPLHF. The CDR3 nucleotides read TGTGCCAGCTCACCAACGCGACAGGGAAGTAATTCACCCCTCCACTTT.

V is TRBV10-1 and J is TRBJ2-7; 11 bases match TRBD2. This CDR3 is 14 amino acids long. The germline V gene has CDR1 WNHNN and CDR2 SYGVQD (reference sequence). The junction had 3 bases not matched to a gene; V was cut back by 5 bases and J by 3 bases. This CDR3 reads CASSPTSGVYEQYF. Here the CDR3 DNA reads TGCGCCAGCAGTCCGACTAGCGGGGTCTACGAGCAGTACTTC.

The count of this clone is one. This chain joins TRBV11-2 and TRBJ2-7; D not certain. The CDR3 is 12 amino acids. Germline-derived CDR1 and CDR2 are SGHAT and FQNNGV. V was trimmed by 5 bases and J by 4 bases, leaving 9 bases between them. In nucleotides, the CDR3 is TGTGCCAGCAGCCCCAGTATATACGAGCAGTACTTC. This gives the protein CASSPSIYEQYF.